The clone carrying this T cell receptor (beta chain) was found many times. The antigen remains undetermined. The sample is drawn from a study of CD8+CD57+ T cells in acquired aplastic anemia. Whole-study findings and limits: In common between the patients and the controls were some 29 CD8+ CDR3 sequences.

Germline assignment: CDR1 MGHDK and CDR2 SYGVNS. The CDR3 sequence is 15 residues long. V was cut by 2 bases and J by 6 bases, with 14 bases left in between. Only patients with CD8+CD57+ cell expansion on flow cytometry were chosen for sequencing. Profiles of TCR beta VDJ and CDR3 were generated from a genomic DNA template. Using its own MiXCR run on the reads, TCRdb lists one record per CDR3 protein. The sample holds about 120,000 distinct CDR3 sequences, about 60% seen once. The TCR originated in a human donor with aplastic anemia. Input material: sorted CD4+, CD8+, or CD8+CD57+ T cells (not recorded which) from PBMCs. The J gene is TRBJ1-5, the V gene TRBV25-1; D possibly corresponds to TRBD1 (5 bases). The CDR3 loop is CASSEGRVVGQPQHF. CDR3 sequence (DNA): TGTGCCAGCAGTGAAGGCAGGGTGGTTGGTCAGCCCCAGCATTTT.